The next 16 T cell receptor beta chains were all read from a single sample in a study of tumor-infiltrating lymphocytes in primary liver carcinoma. Joint extraction of RNA and DNA used roughly 20-33 mg of bulk tissue that was unsorted. Synthesis of TCR beta cDNA was carried out from about 0.55 ug total RNA with a constant-region primer. Sequencing libraries for TCR beta derived from three nested multiplex PCR rounds that used slightly modified ARM-PCR. The first two PCR rounds used TRBV1-TRBV30 forward primers with a C-beta reverse primer, about 10 cycles each. TCRdb re-derived calls from the multiplex PCR reads in MiXCR, one entry per CDR3 protein. Found here are 100,000 to 150,000 distinct CDR3 sequences, around 64% of them singletons; the top ten hold about 8%. Sequencing was done on a sample of liver tumor tissue from sampling region 3. The subset was: tumor region T3, left-lateral pole. Source of these receptors: a woman aged 60 to 75 with primary liver carcinoma and hepatitis B virus infection.

As regards this clonotype: Since a much larger clone is just one base distant, this may be a read error. The chain is built from TRBV13 and TRBJ2-7; no reliable D call. CDR1 is PRHDT and CDR2 is FYEKMQ in the germline V gene (reference sequence). The CDR3 runs 14 residues. With 7 bases removed from V and 2 bases from J, the gap between germline ends came to 15 bases. The CDR3 region has the DNA TGTGCCAGCATCCAGTGGAAGACGGCCTACGAGCAGTACTTC. Translating gives CASIQWKTAYEQYF.

In regard to this clonotype: A single base separates this from a much larger clone, so it may be a read error. The chain employs TRBV5-1 and TRBJ2-3; D is possibly TRBD1 or TRBD2 (6 bases each). CDR1 and CDR2 (germline): SGHRS, YFSETQ. The CDR3 is made up of 16 amino acids. CDR3 sequence: CTSSSRGGSYTDTQYF. The CDR3 coding sequence is TGCACCAGCAGCTCCAGAGGGGGGTCCTACACAGATACGCAGTATTTT.

Concerning this clonotype itself: A single base separates this from a much larger clone, so it may be a read error. The chain joins TRBV4-2 to TRBJ2-1; D possibly corresponds to TRBD1 (6 bases). With 2 bases removed from V and 7 bases from J, the gap between germline ends came to 12 bases. There are 14 residues in the CDR3. Germline V lookup: CDR1 LGHNA, CDR2 YNFKEQ. CDR3 DNA: TGTGCCAGCAGCCAACTACAGGGCCCGAATGAGCAGTTCTTC. It yields the protein CASSQLQGPNEQFF.

A note on this clonotype: Since no conserved phenylalanine or tryptophan closes the CDR3, a read error is the likely cause. The chain employs TRBV5-6 and TRBJ2-1, with 10 bases identical to TRBD2. Germline V CDR1 and CDR2: SGHDT, YYEEEE. Germline trimming cut 4 bases from V and 2 bases from J; bases unmatched to any gene: 3. The CDR3 contains 15 residues. The DNA for the CDR3 is TGTGCCAGCAGCCCTAGCGGGAGAACCTACAATGAGCAGTTCCTC. This gives the protein CASSPSGRTYNEQFL.

The table lists this clonotype with many counts. The J gene is TRBJ1-1, the V gene TRBV6-2 or TRBV6-3; D is uncertain. V shed 6 bases and J shed 1 base, with 6 bases lying between them. The V gene's germline CDR1 is MNHEY and CDR2 SVGEGT. This CDR3 has 12 amino acids. The CDR3 reads CASRDSNTEAFF. The CDR3 DNA reads as TGTGCCAGCAGGGACTCGAACACTGAAGCTTTCTTT.

CDR3 loop: CASSWGAGTDTQYF. The DNA for the CDR3 is TGCGCCAGCAGCTGGGGGGCTGGCACAGATACGCAGTATTTT. V gene TRBV5-1 combines with J gene TRBJ2-3, with D perhaps assigned TRBD1 or TRBD2 (6 bases each). The CDR3 is 14 residues long. Deletions cut 3 bases from V and 1 base from J, with 9 bases between. The V gene's germline CDR1 is SGHRS and CDR2 YFSETQ.

A remark on this clonotype: A junction end diverges from the germline sequence, so it may reflect a read error. The V gene is TRBV2, the J gene TRBJ2-3; D unclear. Germline lookup yields CDR1 SNHLY and CDR2 FYNNEI. This CDR3 spans 15 amino acids. The CDR3 nucleotides are TGTGCCAGCAGTTCGCATGGTTTGAACGCAGATACGCGGTATTTT. Translated: CASSSHGLNADTRYF.

This clonotype was picked up many times. This chain uses TRBV6-2 or TRBV6-3 with TRBJ2-1; D possibly matches TRBD1 or TRBD2 (5 bases each). With 6 bases removed from V and 5 bases from J, the gap between germline ends came to 17 bases. Per germline, CDR1 MNHEY and CDR2 SVGEGT. This CDR3 spans 15 amino acids. CDR3 in DNA: TGTGCCAGCAGACCGGACTGGGGCCCTCACAATGAGCAGTTCTTC. Encoded protein: CASRPDWGPHNEQFF.

About this clonotype itself: A much larger clone differs by one base, so this may be a read error. Because the CDR3's place on the DNA is in doubt, the DNA is left out and the CDR3 is given as listed by TCRdb. The rearrangement links TRBV10-3 to TRBJ2-1; whether TRBD2, the table's D call, matches the DNA was not checked. Germline CDR1 and CDR2: ENHRY and SYGVKD. The CDR3 spans 15 residues, counting both ends. The CDR3 reads CAISWGSGAYNERFF.

About this clonotype itself: The CDR3 does not close with the conserved phenylalanine or tryptophan, likely indicating a read error. The DNA is omitted, as the CDR3 cannot be located on it reliably, and the CDR3 follows TCRdb's listing. V usage is TRBV6-1 and J usage is TRBJ2-5; whether TRBD2, the table's D call, matches the DNA was not checked. Germline V gene sequence: CDR1 MNHNS, CDR2 SASEGT. The CDR3 length equals 18 residues, ends included. This CDR3 is CASSEGLGLALYQETRYL.

This clonotype was seen only a few times. Being one base from a much bigger clone, this may be a read error. V and J are TRBV4-1 and TRBJ2-7; D ambiguous. The CDR3 totals 14 residues. CDR1 and CDR2 from the germline V gene are MGHRA and YSYEKL. The CDR3 sequence is CTSSLRERSYEQYF. CDR3 nucleotide sequence: TGCACCAGCAGCTTAAGGGAAAGGTCCTACGAGCAGTACTTC.

This clonotype was found many times. This chain joins TRBV5-6 and TRBJ2-1; D is undetermined. Germline loops: CDR1 SGHDT, CDR2 YYEEEE. Trimming took 3 bases from V and 7 from J, leaving 20 bases between them. CDR3 length equals 16 residues. DNA for the CDR3: TGTGCCAGCAGCTCACTCACCCAGCTCAGCTTAAATGAGCAGTTCTTC. Translation: CASSSLTQLSLNEQFF.

The chain carries TRBV11-2 and TRBJ1-2; D may be TRBD1 (5 bases). The germline V gene has CDR1 SGHAT and CDR2 FQNNGV. Trimming stripped 9 bases from V and 5 bases from J, with 16 bases between. The CDR3 totals 13 residues. CDR3: CASSFGTEYGYTF. The CDR3 DNA is TGTGCCAGTAGTTTCGGGACGGAGTATGGCTACACCTTC.

Worth noting for this clonotype: Germline and junction disagree at one end, which may indicate a read error. The chain joins TRBV11-2 to TRBJ1-1, with D possibly being TRBD1 (6 bases). CDR3 length equals 16 residues. Germline CDR1 is SGHAT and CDR2 is FQNNGV. CDR3 amino acids: CASSLVVVQGSTEAFF. DNA for the CDR3: TGTGCCAGTAGCTTAGTAGTGGTGCAGGGGTCCACTGAAGCTTTCTTT.

This clonotype has just one count. Sequence at one end of the junction differs from germline and may be a read error. The chain combines TRBV6-5 with TRBJ1-1; TRBD1 might be the D (6 bases). This CDR3 contains 14 residues. The germline V gene encodes CDR1 MNHEY and CDR2 SVGAGI. DNA of the CDR3: TGTGCCGGCAGCGACAGGCCCGGGGGTACTGAAGCTTTCTTT. Residues: CAGSDRPGGTEAFF.

Remarks on this clonotype: The junction does not match germline at one end; this may be a read error. The rearrangement links TRBV4-2 to TRBJ2-7; 8 bases align to TRBD2. This CDR3 has 15 amino acids. Germline V gives CDR1 LGHNA, CDR2 YNFKEQ. The CDR3 sequence is CVSSQDWTSFYEQYF. CDR3 coding DNA: TGTGTCAGCAGCCAAGACTGGACTAGCTTTTACGAGCAGTACTTC.